A selection of T cell receptor beta chains follows, all from one sample in a study of blood T cell repertoires in COVID-19. Clones were sequenced by immunoSEQ multiplex PCR, and TCRdb holds only the in-frame ones, with some missing. The repertoire holds around 100,000 clones, with 86% as singletons. Material: peripheral blood. These receptors were collected from a man in his forties with acute or convalescent COVID-19. Both conserved end residues are part of each CDR3. A D gene is named only where the DNA matches it firmly.

v_call,d_call,j_call,cdr3_aa
TRBV5-1,TRBD1,TRBJ1-1,CASSLGTGSNTEAFF
TRBV29-1,.,TRBJ2-5,CSARTGQETQYF
TRBV12-5,TRBD2,TRBJ2-2,CASGLVRLAGASTGELFF
TRBV3-1/TRBV3-2,TRBD2,TRBJ2-1,CASSQVGSGGGTYNEQFF
TRBV9,.,TRBJ2-2,CASSPQRAGGSGELFF
TRBV20-1,.,TRBJ2-5,CSASRGSETQYF
TRBV29-1,.,TRBJ1-2,CSVDSPSWYGYTF
TRBV6-4,.,TRBJ2-6,CASSTRSGSGANVLTF
TRBV19,.,TRBJ1-2,CASSSQGGRGYTF
TRBV4-2,TRBD1,TRBJ1-5,CASSQDLRTGVLQPQHF
TRBV18,TRBD1,TRBJ1-6,CASSQGTGDNSPLHF
TRBV7-9,TRBD2,TRBJ2-7,CASSLTTGTSGYEQYF
TRBV10-1,TRBD1,TRBJ2-3,CASSEQGNTDTQYF
TRBV5-5,.,TRBJ1-4,CASSDAGGTNEKLFF
TRBV7-9,TRBD2,TRBJ2-3,CASSLGAGGKNTQYF
TRBV15,.,TRBJ2-2,CATRRSSSTGELFF
TRBV24-1,.,TRBJ2-6,CATSVGPSGANVLTF
TRBV5-1,.,TRBJ1-4,CASSLRTADEKLFF
TRBV6-5,.,TRBJ2-1,CASSIGGLEQFF
TRBV7-2,.,TRBJ1-4,CASKKGGTNEKLFF
TRBV6-5,.,TRBJ1-1,CASSPDWNTEAFF
TRBV4-1,.,TRBJ1-1,CASTPGRQNTEAFF
TRBV27,.,TRBJ1-6,CASSPTTQDSPLHF
TRBV9,.,TRBJ1-5,CASSGGSGREPQHF
TRBV7-2,TRBD1,TRBJ2-5,CASSLERTGTYF
TRBV18,.,TRBJ1-1,CASSPRAGTEAFF
TRBV11-2,.,TRBJ1-6,CASSLDGRNSPLHF
TRBV14,.,TRBJ2-3,CASSQDPGLRTDTQYF
TRBV5-1,.,TRBJ1-1,CASSLAAGSTEAFF
TRBV30,.,TRBJ1-5,CAWSKQGSNQPQHF
TRBV13,.,TRBJ1-3,CASSLGENSGNTIYF
TRBV15,TRBD2,TRBJ2-2,CATSRDPLGRGNNTGELFF
TRBV2,.,TRBJ1-4,CASRPGQPHNEKLFF
TRBV3-1/TRBV3-2,TRBD2,TRBJ2-1,CASSQVSSGLALNEQFF
TRBV18,.,TRBJ1-6,CASSPQAQGNSPLHF
TRBV5-5,.,TRBJ1-5,CASRARDRNQPQHF
TRBV21-1,.,TRBJ2-3,CASSLAGGPTDTQYF
TRBV5-1,TRBD2,TRBJ2-3,CASSLGGGADTQYF
TRBV6-5,TRBD1,TRBJ2-4,CASIWDRGAKNIQYF
TRBV3-1/TRBV3-2,TRBD1,TRBJ2-5,CASSQSRGRGETQYF
TRBV5-1,TRBD2,TRBJ2-7,CASSLAQRGYEQYF
TRBV4-1,.,TRBJ1-6,CASSQPPGNSPLHF
TRBV7-9,TRBD1,TRBJ2-5,CASSPGTVKEETQYF
TRBV2,.,TRBJ1-3,CASSSFSGNTIYF
TRBV7-6,.,TRBJ2-7,CASSPGNYEQYF
TRBV11-1,.,TRBJ2-5,CASSLGGGAWQETQYF
TRBV5-6,TRBD1,TRBJ1-2,CASSSWGTGYGYTF
TRBV19,TRBD1,TRBJ1-5,CASIRTGLSSNQPQHF
TRBV3-1/TRBV3-2,.,TRBJ1-4,CASSQRIGGGEKLFF
TRBV18,TRBD1,TRBJ2-1,CASSPRGTGGEAGGTDEQFF
TRBV29-1,.,TRBJ2-1,CSVESLSNNEQFF
TRBV19,.,TRBJ1-1,CASSGRGGRGTEAFF
TRBV5-1,.,TRBJ2-7,CASSLQDNYEQYF
TRBV30,.,TRBJ2-2,CAWSGMTGNTGELFF
TRBV7-8,.,TRBJ1-5,CASSQEGNQPQHF
TRBV20-1,.,TRBJ1-5,CSASGAALLSNQPQHF
TRBV27,.,TRBJ2-5,CASSRTYQETQYF
TRBV16,.,TRBJ1-3,CASSLGNTIYF